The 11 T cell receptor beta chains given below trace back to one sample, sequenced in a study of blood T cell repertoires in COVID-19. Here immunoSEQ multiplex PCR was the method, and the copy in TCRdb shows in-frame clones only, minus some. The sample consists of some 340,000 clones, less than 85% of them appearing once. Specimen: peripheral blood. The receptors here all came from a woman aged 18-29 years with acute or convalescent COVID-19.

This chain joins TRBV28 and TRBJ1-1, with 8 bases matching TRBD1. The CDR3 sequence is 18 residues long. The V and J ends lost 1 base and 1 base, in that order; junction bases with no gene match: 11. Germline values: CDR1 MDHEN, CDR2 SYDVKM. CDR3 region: CASSLYGRGRLRNTEAFF. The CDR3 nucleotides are TGTGCCAGCAGTTTATATGGCAGGGGGCGATTGCGGAACACTGAAGCTTTCTTT.

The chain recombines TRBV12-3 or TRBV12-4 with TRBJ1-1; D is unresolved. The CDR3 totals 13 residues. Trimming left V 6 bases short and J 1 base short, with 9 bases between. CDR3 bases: TGTGCCAGCAGGGAACGGGAGAACACTGAAGCTTTCTTT. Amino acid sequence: CASRERENTEAFF.

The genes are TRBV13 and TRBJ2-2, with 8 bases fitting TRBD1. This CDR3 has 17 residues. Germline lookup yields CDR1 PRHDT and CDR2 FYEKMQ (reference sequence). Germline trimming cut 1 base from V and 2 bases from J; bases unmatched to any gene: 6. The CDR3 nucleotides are TGTGCCAGCAGCTTAGATTCTCAGGGGGCAAACACCGGGGAGCTGTTTTTT. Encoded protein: CASSLDSQGANTGELFF.

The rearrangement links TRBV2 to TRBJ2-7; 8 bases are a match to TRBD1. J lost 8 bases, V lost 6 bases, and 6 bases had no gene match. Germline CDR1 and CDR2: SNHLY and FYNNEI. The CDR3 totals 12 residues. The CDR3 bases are TGTGCCAGCAGCCCCCGGACAGGGCAGCAGTACTTC. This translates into CASSPRTGQQYF.

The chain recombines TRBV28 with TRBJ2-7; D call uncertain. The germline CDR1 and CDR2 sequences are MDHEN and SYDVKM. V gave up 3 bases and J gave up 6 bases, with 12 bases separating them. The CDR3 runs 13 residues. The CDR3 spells CASSLRPLSEQYF. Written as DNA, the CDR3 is TGTGCCAGCAGTTTGCGCCCCCTAAGCGAGCAGTACTTC.

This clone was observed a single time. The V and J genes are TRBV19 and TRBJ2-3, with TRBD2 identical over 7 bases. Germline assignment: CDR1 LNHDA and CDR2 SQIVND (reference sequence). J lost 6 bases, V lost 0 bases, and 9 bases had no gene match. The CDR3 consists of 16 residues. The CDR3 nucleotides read TGTGCCAGTAGTATAGAAGGCGGCGGGAGATGGGATACGCAGTATTTT. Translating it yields CASSIEGGGRWDTQYF.

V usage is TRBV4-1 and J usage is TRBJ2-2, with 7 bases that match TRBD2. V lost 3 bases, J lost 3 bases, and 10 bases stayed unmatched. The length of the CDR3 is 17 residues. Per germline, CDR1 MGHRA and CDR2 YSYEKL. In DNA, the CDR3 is TGCGCCAGCAGCCAGGGATCGACTAGCCCGTACACCGGGGAGCTGTTTTTT. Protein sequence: CASSQGSTSPYTGELFF.

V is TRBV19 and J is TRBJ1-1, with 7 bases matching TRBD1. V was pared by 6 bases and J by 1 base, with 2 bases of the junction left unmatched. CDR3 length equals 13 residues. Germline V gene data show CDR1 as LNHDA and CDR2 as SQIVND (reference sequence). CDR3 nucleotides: TGTGCCAGTAGCTACAGGGGGAACACTGAAGCTTTCTTT. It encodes CASSYRGNTEAFF.

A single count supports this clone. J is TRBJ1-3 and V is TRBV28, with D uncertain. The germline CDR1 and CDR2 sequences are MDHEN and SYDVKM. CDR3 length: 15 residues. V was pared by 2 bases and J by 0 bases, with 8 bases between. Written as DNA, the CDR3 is TGTGCCAGCAGTTTACCCGTGAGCTCTGGAAACACCATATATTTT. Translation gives CASSLPVSSGNTIYF.

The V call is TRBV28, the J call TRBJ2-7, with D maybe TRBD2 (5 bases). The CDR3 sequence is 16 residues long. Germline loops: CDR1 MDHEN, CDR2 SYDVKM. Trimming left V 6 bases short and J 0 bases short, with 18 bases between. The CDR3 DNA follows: TGTGCCAGCAGACCCCCGCAGGAGGAGAGCTCCTACGAGCAGTACTTC. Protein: CASRPPQEESSYEQYF.

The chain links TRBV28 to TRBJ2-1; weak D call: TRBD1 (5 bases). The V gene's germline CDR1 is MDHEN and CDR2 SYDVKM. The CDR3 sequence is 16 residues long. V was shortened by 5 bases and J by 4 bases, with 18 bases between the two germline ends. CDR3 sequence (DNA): TGTGCCAGCAGTCCCTCCGGGCCGCGGACATACAATGAGCAGTTCTTC. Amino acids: CASSPSGPRTYNEQFF.